This T cell receptor beta chain was sequenced in a study of Graves' ophthalmopathy and Graves' hyperthyroidism. This clonotype was detected many times. Its antigen is as yet unknown. This CDR3 region has 16 residues. Germline CDR1 is SGHDN and CDR2 is FVKESK. After removal of 4 bases from V and 6 bases from J, the junction contained 12 bases not matched to a gene. The study amplified TCR beta CDR3 regions using RNA transcripts. HTBI-primed RT-PCR formed the first round, and a multiplex PCR formed the second. TCRdb itself ran the multiplex PCR reads through MiXCR, one entry per CDR3 protein. The sample lists hundreds of thousands of distinct CDR3 sequences; roughly 41% were seen once. Overall study findings and caveats: Sensitivity of approximately 88% and specificity of approximately 81% were achieved when a 13-signature model separated ophthalmopathy from stable hyperthyroidism.

This sequence originates from an adult man with Graves' ophthalmopathy. The sequencing input was peripheral blood. J is TRBJ2-7 and V is TRBV14; the match to TRBD1 covers 10 bases. Written as DNA, the CDR3 is TGTGCCAGCAGCCCTGGGACAGGGGTTAGTTGGGGCGAGCAGTACTTC. Translated, it gives CASSPGTGVSWGEQYF.